These 14 T cell receptor beta chains share one sample of origin, sequenced in a study of identical twins. MiXCR was run by TCRdb on the 5' RACE reads, yielding one entry per CDR3 protein. The sample has 700,000 to 950,000 distinct CDR3 sequences; 10% to 15% are singletons. Another study also made use of these data, one on yellow fever vaccine responses in identical twins.

Material for sequencing was PBMCs. These TCRs come from a woman aged 18-29 years in good health.

This clonotype was seen repeatedly, ten times or more. The rearrangement uses TRBV7-8 and TRBJ2-7; D is ambiguous. The CDR3 contains 12 residues. Per germline, CDR1 SGHVS and CDR2 FQNEAQ. The V end was cut by 3 bases, the J end by 0 bases, with 3 bases between. This CDR3 reads CASSLYSYEQYF. Written as DNA, the CDR3 is TGTGCCAGCAGCTTGTACTCCTACGAGCAGTACTTC. The whole variable domain, filled in from reference TRBV7-8 and TRBJ2-7, reads GAGVSQSPRYKVAKRGQDVALRCDPISGHVSLFWYQQALGQGPEFLTYFQNEAQLDKSGLPSDRFFAERPEGSVSTLKIQRTQQEDSAVYLCASSLYSYEQYFGPGTRLTVT.

The chain recombines TRBV20-1 with TRBJ2-5, with TRBD2 matching over 7 bases. The CDR3 has 14 residues. V dropped 4 bases and J dropped 1; count of bases not matched to a gene: 6. Germline lookup yields CDR1 DFQATT and CDR2 SNEGSKA (reference sequence). The CDR3 region is CSAIKTSPQETQYF. DNA of the CDR3: TGCAGTGCTATAAAGACTAGCCCCCAAGAGACCCAGTACTTC.

The genes are TRBV24-1 and TRBJ2-3; 7 bases align to TRBD2. This CDR3 contains 12 residues. The V segment lost 7 bases and the J segment 5 bases; nucleotides outside the gene matches: 2. The germline gives CDR1 KGHDR, CDR2 SFDVKD. In DNA, the CDR3 is TGTGCCACCAGAGGGAGGGGAGATACGCAGTATTTT. It encodes CATRGRGDTQYF.

The chain has TRBV27 and TRBJ2-3, with D unresolved. The CDR3 sequence is 16 residues long. Germline V lookup: CDR1 MNHEY, CDR2 SMNVEV (reference sequence). The V end lost 5 bases, the J end lost 0 bases, and 15 bases lay between the germline ends. The DNA for the CDR3 is TGTGCCAGCAGTGCCGCCTATCGCCCTAGCACAGATACGCAGTATTTT. Translated, it gives CASSAAYRPSTDTQYF.

This clonotype was seen repeatedly, ten times or more. The J gene is TRBJ2-2, the V gene TRBV24-1; 7 nucleotides align to TRBD2. The CDR3 is 14 amino acids. V shed 8 bases, J shed 4 bases, and the junction held 6 bases outside the gene matches. Germline V gives CDR1 KGHDR, CDR2 SFDVKD. In DNA, the CDR3 is TGTGCCACCAATCCGGGAGGTGGCACCGGGGAGCTGTTTTTT. It translates to CATNPGGGTGELFF.

This clonotype was detected ten times or more. CDR3 bases: TGTGCCAGCAGTTTTAGTTGGACTGAAGCTTTCTTT. Translated, it gives CASSFSWTEAFF. J is TRBJ1-1 and V is TRBV12-3 or TRBV12-4; the D is unclear. The V end lost 3 bases, the J end lost 5 bases, and 7 bases lay between the germline ends. This CDR3 is 12 amino acids long.

The rearrangement uses TRBV20-1 and TRBJ2-1; TRBD2 matches 13 bases. There are 15 residues in the CDR3. CDR1 and CDR2 from the germline V gene are DFQATT and SNEGSKA (reference sequence). The J segment lost 5 bases and the V segment lost 6 bases, leaving 7 bases of the junction unmatched. The CDR3 loop reads CSAGLAGFSDNEQFF. The DNA for the CDR3 is TGCAGTGCGGGACTAGCGGGATTTTCTGACAATGAGCAGTTCTTC.

CDR3 amino acids: CASSPREREEQFF. The CDR3 DNA reads as TGTGCCAGCAGTCCGCGGGAGCGAGAGGAGCAGTTCTTC. This chain links TRBV12-3 or TRBV12-4 with TRBJ2-1; 7 nucleotides line up with TRBD2. Unmatched junction bases numbered 8, after V lost 5 bases and J lost 10 bases. The CDR3 totals 13 residues.

This clonotype appeared many times. The rearrangement links TRBV4-1 to TRBJ1-6, with D possibly TRBD1 on 6 matching bases. The CDR3 sequence is 15 residues long. Germline V gives CDR1 MGHRA, CDR2 YSYEKL. Trimming removed 1 base from V and 10 bases from J, with 14 bases in between. This chain's CDR3 is CASSQGSGGHSPLHF. The CDR3 nucleotides are TGCGCCAGCAGCCAAGGGTCCGGGGGACACTCACCCCTCCACTTT.

This clonotype has only a few counts. This chain connects TRBV7-9 to TRBJ1-1; a weak D match, TRBD1 (6 bases). V lost 0 bases and J 1 base, leaving 9 bases between the germline ends. Germline V gene sequence: CDR1 SEHNR, CDR2 FQNEAQ (reference sequence). The CDR3 runs 15 residues. CDR3 sequence (DNA): TGTGCCAGCAGCTTAGCATCGGGACAGAACACTGAAGCTTTCTTT. Translation: CASSLASGQNTEAFF.

V gene TRBV18 combines with J gene TRBJ2-1, with unresolved D. The CDR3 has 15 residues. Between the trimmed V and J ends, which lost 2 bases and 0 bases, there was a span of 8 bases. Germline assignment: CDR1 KGHSH and CDR2 LQKENI. The CDR3 here is CASSPKQSSYNEQFF. CDR3 in DNA: TGTGCCAGCTCACCAAAGCAGAGCTCCTACAATGAGCAGTTCTTC.

The rearrangement links TRBV2 to TRBJ2-2, with 7 bases that match TRBD2. From germline, CDR1 is SNHLY and CDR2 FYNNEI. The length of the CDR3 is 14 residues. V trimming: 8 bases; J trimming: 1 base; junction bases outside the gene matches: 4. CDR3 DNA: TGTGCCAGCCACTGGGAGGGGAACACCGGGGAGCTGTTTTTT. As protein: CASHWEGNTGELFF. Complete variable domain (other parts from reference TRBV2 and TRBJ2-2): EPEVTQTPSHQVTQMGQEVILRCVPISNHLYFYWYRQILGQKVEFLVSFYNNEISEKSEIFDDQFSVERPDGSNFTLKIRSTKLEDSAMYFCASHWEGNTGELFFGEGSRLTVL.

The chain uses TRBV2 and TRBJ2-1; tentatively, D is TRBD2 (6 bases). This CDR3 spans 14 amino acids. Trimming cost V 10 bases and J 0 bases, with 13 bases left between them. CDR1 is SNHLY and CDR2 is FYNNEI in the germline V gene. In nucleotides, the CDR3 is TGTGCCATCCCACGGGAGAGCTCCTACAATGAGCAGTTCTTC. It yields the protein CAIPRESSYNEQFF. The entire variable domain, with the rest obtained from reference TRBV2 and TRBJ2-1, is as follows: EPEVTQTPSHQVTQMGQEVILRCVPISNHLYFYWYRQILGQKVEFLVSFYNNEISEKSEIFDDQFSVERPDGSNFTLKIRSTKLEDSAMYFCAIPRESSYNEQFFGPGTRLTVL.

The V and J genes are TRBV28 and TRBJ2-2; 11 bases match TRBD2. The germline gives CDR1 MDHEN, CDR2 SYDVKM. The CDR3 sequence is 17 residues long. J lost 6 bases, V lost 6 bases, and 12 bases had no gene match. The CDR3 coding sequence is TGTGCCAGCAGCCCTCGACTAGCGGGGAATGGAGCCGGGGAGCTGTTTTTT. Protein sequence: CASSPRLAGNGAGELFF.